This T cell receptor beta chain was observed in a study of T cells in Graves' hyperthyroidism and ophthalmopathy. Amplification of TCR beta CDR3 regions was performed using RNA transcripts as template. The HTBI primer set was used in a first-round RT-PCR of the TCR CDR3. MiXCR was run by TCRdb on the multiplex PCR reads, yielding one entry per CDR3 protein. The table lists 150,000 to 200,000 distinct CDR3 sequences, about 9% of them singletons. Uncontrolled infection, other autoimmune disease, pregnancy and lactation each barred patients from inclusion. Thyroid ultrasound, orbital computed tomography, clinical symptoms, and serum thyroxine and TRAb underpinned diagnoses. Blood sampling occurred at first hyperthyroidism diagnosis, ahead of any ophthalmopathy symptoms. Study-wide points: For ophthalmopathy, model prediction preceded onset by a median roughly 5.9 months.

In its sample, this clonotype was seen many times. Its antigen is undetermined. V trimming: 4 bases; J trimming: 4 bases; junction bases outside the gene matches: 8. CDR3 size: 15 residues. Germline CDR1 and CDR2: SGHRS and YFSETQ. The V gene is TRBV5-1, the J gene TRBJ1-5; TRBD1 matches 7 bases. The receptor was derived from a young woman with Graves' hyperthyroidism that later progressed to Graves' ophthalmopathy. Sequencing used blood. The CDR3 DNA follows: TGCGCCAGCAGCCCCGGGGCAGGGGGAAATCAGCCCCAGCATTTT. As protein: CASSPGAGGNQPQHF.